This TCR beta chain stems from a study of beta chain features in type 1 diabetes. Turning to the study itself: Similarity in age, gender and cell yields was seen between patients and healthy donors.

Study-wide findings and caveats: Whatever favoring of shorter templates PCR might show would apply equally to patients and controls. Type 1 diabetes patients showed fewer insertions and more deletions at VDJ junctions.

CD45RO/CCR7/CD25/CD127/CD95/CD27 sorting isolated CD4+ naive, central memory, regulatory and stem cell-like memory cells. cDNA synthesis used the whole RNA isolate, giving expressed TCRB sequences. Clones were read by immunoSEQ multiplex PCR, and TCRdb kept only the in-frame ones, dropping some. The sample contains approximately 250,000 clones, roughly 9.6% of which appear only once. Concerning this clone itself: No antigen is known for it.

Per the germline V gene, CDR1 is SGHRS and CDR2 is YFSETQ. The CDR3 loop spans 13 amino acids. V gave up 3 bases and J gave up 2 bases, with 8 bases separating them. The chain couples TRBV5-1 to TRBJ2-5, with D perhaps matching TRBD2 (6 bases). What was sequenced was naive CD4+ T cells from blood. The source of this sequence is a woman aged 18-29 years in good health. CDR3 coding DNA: TGCGCCAGCAGCTCCGGGACTCAAGAGACCCAGTACTTC. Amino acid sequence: CASSSGTQETQYF.